The 24 T cell receptor beta chains presented below share a single source sample, sequenced in a study of beta chain features in type 1 diabetes. Study-level points and caveats: Type 1 diabetes patients showed a moderate but significant shortening of TCRB CDR3s in all four CD4+ subsets.

Their target antigens are unknown. What was sequenced were expressed TCRB transcripts, since all of the isolated RNA had been reverse transcribed. Libraries were prepared by immunoSEQ multiplex PCR; TCRdb keeps only in-frame clonotypes and omits some of them. The data contain approximately 360,000 clones, roughly 12% of them singletons. Sequencing input: naive CD4+ T cells from blood. The receptors originated from a woman between 18 and 30 years old with type 1 diabetes.

The chain links TRBV7-2 to TRBJ2-7; D is possibly TRBD1 (6 bases). Trimming cost V 1 base and J 4 bases, with 11 bases left between them. The CDR3 sequence is 14 residues long. Looked up from germline, CDR1 is SGHTA and CDR2 is FQGNSA. Here the CDR3 DNA reads TGTGCCAGCAGCTTAGACACAGGGTTGTACGAGCAGTACTTC. Protein sequence: CASSLDTGLYEQYF.

This clone showed up just a few times. V usage is TRBV29-1 and J usage is TRBJ2-2; 8 positions agree with TRBD2. CDR3 size: 12 residues. Germline V CDR1 and CDR2: SQVTM, ANQGSEA. CDR3 coding DNA: TGCTTCCAGCGGGAGAGTGGCGGGGAGCTGTTTTTT. It yields the protein CFQRESGGELFF.

The gene calls are TRBV7-2 and TRBJ2-7, with D tentatively TRBD1 (6 bases). Germline V lookup: CDR1 SGHTA, CDR2 FQGNSA. Trimming took 5 bases from V and 3 from J, leaving 17 bases between them. The CDR3 has 15 residues. The CDR3 nucleotides are TGTGCCAGCAGCGAGGTCCGGGACATACTCTACGAGCAGTACTTC. This codes for CASSEVRDILYEQYF.

The chain is built from TRBV7-2 and TRBJ1-5, with 10 bases aligning to TRBD1. Trimming removed 5 bases from V and 5 bases from J; junction bases left unmatched: 0. CDR1 and CDR2 (germline): SGHTA, FQGNSA. The CDR3 loop spans 13 amino acids. In DNA, the CDR3 is TGTGCCAGCAGCGGGACAGGGGATCAGCCCCAGCATTTT. This codes for CASSGTGDQPQHF.

The chain has TRBV15 and TRBJ1-1; 9 nucleotides agree with TRBD1. V lost 1 base and J lost 4; bases outside the gene matches: 4. Germline assignment: CDR1 LNHNV and CDR2 YYDKDF (reference sequence). The CDR3 consists of 15 residues. The CDR3 sequence: CATSRAVTGGTEAFF. DNA of the CDR3: TGTGCCACCAGCAGAGCCGTGACAGGGGGCACTGAAGCTTTCTTT.

This clone was detected only a few times. The V call is TRBV21-1, the J call TRBJ1-5; TRBD1 was called by the table and not checked on the DNA. TRBV21-1 is described as a pseudogene. The CDR3 is made up of 12 amino acids. CDR3 sequence: CASSKGPQPQHF. CDR3 coding DNA: TGTGCCAGCAGTAAGGGGCCGCAGCCCCAGCATTTT.

V and J are TRBV6-5 and TRBJ2-1; no clear D. The V and J ends lost 10 bases and 0 bases respectively, with 10 bases between them. The V gene's germline CDR1 is MNHEY and CDR2 SVGAGI. The CDR3 sequence is 13 residues long. CDR3 nucleotides: TGTGCCACTAGACTGAGCTCCTACAATGAGCAGTTCTTC. Its protein product is CATRLSSYNEQFF.

This clone was observed a handful of times. DNA of the CDR3: TGTGCCAGCAGCGCACGACTAGCACGGGATGAGCAGTTCTTC. Protein sequence: CASSARLARDEQFF. The chain has TRBV7-6 and TRBJ2-1, with 7 nucleotides matching TRBD2. Germline V lookup: CDR1 SGHVS, CDR2 FNYEAQ. V was clipped by 5 bases and J by 8 bases; unmatched bases: 9. CDR3 length equals 14 residues.

V gene TRBV9 combines with J gene TRBJ2-2; 8 nucleotides match TRBD2. Germline V gives CDR1 SGDLS, CDR2 YYNGEE. The CDR3 contains 16 residues. J gave up 7 bases and V 3 bases, and 11 bases lay outside the gene matches. CDR3 in amino acids: CASSATPTSGYGELFF. CDR3 DNA: TGTGCCAGCAGCGCAACCCCCACTAGCGGCTACGGGGAGCTGTTTTTT.

The V and J genes are TRBV14 and TRBJ2-2; the match to TRBD2 covers 9 bases. CDR1 and CDR2 from the germline V gene are SGHDN and FVKESK. V was clipped by 3 bases and J by 3 bases; unmatched bases: 2. The CDR3 is made up of 15 amino acids. The CDR3 protein is CASSQVAGDTGELFF. The CDR3 nucleotides are TGTGCCAGCAGCCAGGTAGCGGGAGACACCGGGGAGCTGTTTTTT.

This clone was seen only a few times. This chain uses TRBV14 with TRBJ2-7; D ambiguous. The CDR3 contains 15 residues. From germline, CDR1 is SGHDN and CDR2 FVKESK. V was clipped by 4 bases and J by 4 bases, with 17 bases between them. The CDR3 region is CASSLSRGARYEQYF. Written as DNA, the CDR3 is TGTGCCAGCAGCCTTAGCCGTGGAGCCCGGTACGAGCAGTACTTC.

This chain joins TRBV9 and TRBJ1-2; TRBD1 agrees at 8 bases. Germline loops: CDR1 SGDLS, CDR2 YYNGEE. There are 13 residues in the CDR3. Losses at the gene ends were 5 bases for V and 8 bases for J; bases not matched to a gene: 8. The CDR3 DNA sequence: TGTGCCAGCAGTCCCCAGGGGGCGTGGGGCTACACCTTC. Protein: CASSPQGAWGYTF.

This clone was detected a few times. CDR3 bases: TGCGCCAGCAGCCAGAGAGAGGGACACCCCGCGCGAGATACGCAGTATTTT. Its translation is CASSQREGHPARDTQYF. The chain couples TRBV4-3 to TRBJ2-3, with D possibly being TRBD1 (6 bases). V shed 3 bases and J shed 5 bases, with 21 bases lying between them. Germline CDR1 reads LGHNA; CDR2 reads YSLEER. This CDR3 has 17 residues.

J is TRBJ2-1 and V is TRBV15; 11 nucleotides line up with TRBD2. The CDR3 extends over 16 amino acids. V lost 0 bases to trimming and J lost 6 bases; unmatched junction nucleotides: 4. Looked up from germline, CDR1 is LNHNV and CDR2 is YYDKDF (reference sequence). The DNA for the CDR3 is TGTGCCACCAGCAGAGATAGACTAGCGGGAACCAATGAGCAGTTCTTC. Protein sequence: CATSRDRLAGTNEQFF.

The V gene is TRBV7-9, the J gene TRBJ1-1; D gene uncertain. The V gene lost 5 bases and the J gene lost 6 bases, with 19 bases spanning the gap. The CDR3 totals 15 residues. Germline loops: CDR1 SEHNR, CDR2 FQNEAQ (reference sequence). DNA for the CDR3: TGTGCCAGCAGCGCATTCGAGGCGGCTTGGGCTGAAGCTTTCTTT. Its protein product is CASSAFEAAWAEAFF.

This rearrangement joins TRBV4-3 to TRBJ2-3, with D perhaps TRBD2 (6 bases). CDR3 length equals 17 residues. The V gene's germline CDR1 is LGHNA and CDR2 YSLEER. V lost 5 bases to trimming and J lost 3 bases, with 21 bases between them. In nucleotides, the CDR3 is TGCGCCAGCAGCTGGCGCTACACCCGAGGAGGGACAGATACGCAGTATTTT. This sequence encodes CASSWRYTRGGTDTQYF.

This clone was detected a few times. The chain has TRBV30 and TRBJ1-5; 10 bases match TRBD1. This CDR3 has 18 residues. Losses at the gene ends were 0 bases for V and 2 bases for J; bases not matched to a gene: 10. Germline assignment: CDR1 GTSNPN and CDR2 SVGIG (reference sequence). The chain's CDR3 is CAWSVPDRGSRRNQPQHF. The CDR3 coding sequence is TGTGCCTGGAGTGTACCGGACAGGGGGTCGAGACGCAATCAGCCCCAGCATTTT.

The chain couples TRBV11-3 to TRBJ2-7; no reliable D call. Germline values: CDR1 SGHNT, CDR2 YENEEA. CDR3 length equals 11 residues. V dropped 5 bases and J dropped 2 bases, with 4 bases sitting between them. The CDR3 is CASSPAYEQYF. CDR3 coding DNA: TGTGCCAGCAGCCCCGCCTACGAGCAGTACTTC.

This clone was detected a few times. V gene TRBV4-2 combines with J gene TRBJ2-3, with D uncertain. CDR1 is LGHNA and CDR2 is YNFKEQ in the germline V gene. The V end lost 1 base, the J end lost 4 bases, and 9 bases lay between the germline ends. The CDR3 covers 14 residues. CDR3 in amino acids: CASSQGRLSDTQYF. The DNA for the CDR3 is TGTGCCAGCAGCCAAGGAAGACTCTCAGATACGCAGTATTTT.

V is TRBV15 and J is TRBJ1-1; 9 positions agree with TRBD1. The CDR3 loop spans 14 amino acids. Per the germline V gene, CDR1 is LNHNV and CDR2 is YYDKDF (reference sequence). The trim removed 9 bases at V and 4 bases at J, leaving 9 bases unmatched. The CDR3 here is CATKHRGLGTEAFF. DNA of the CDR3: TGTGCCACGAAACACAGGGGGCTCGGCACTGAAGCTTTCTTT.

The V gene is TRBV7-9, the J gene TRBJ2-1; a possible D gene is TRBD2 (5 bases). Germline assignment: CDR1 SEHNR and CDR2 FQNEAQ (reference sequence). This CDR3 region has 15 residues. The V end was cut by 1 base, the J end by 3 bases, with 10 bases between. The CDR3 sequence is CASSLGGAVYNEQFF. DNA of the CDR3: TGTGCCAGCAGCTTAGGGGGAGCCGTCTACAATGAGCAGTTCTTC. The whole variable domain, remainder taken from reference TRBV7-9 and TRBJ2-1, is DTGVSQNPRHKITKRGQNVTFRCDPISEHNRLYWYRQTLGQGPEFLTYFQNEAQLEKSRLLSDRFSAERPKGSFSTLEIQRTEQGDSAMYLCASSLGGAVYNEQFFGPGTRLTVL.

The rearrangement joins TRBV28 to TRBJ2-1, with 8 bases aligning to TRBD2. V was pared by 3 bases and J by 9 bases, with 10 bases of the junction left unmatched. This CDR3 comprises 15 residues. In germline, CDR1 is MDHEN, CDR2 SYDVKM. CDR3 sequence: CASSLAGGSFTEQFF. The CDR3 DNA sequence: TGTGCCAGCAGTTTGGCGGGAGGATCATTTACTGAGCAGTTCTTC.

This sequence joins TRBV6-5 and TRBJ1-1; possibly TRBD1 for D (5 bases). Trimming cost V 7 bases and J 3 bases, with 12 bases left between them. Germline assignment: CDR1 MNHEY and CDR2 SVGAGI. The CDR3 totals 13 residues. This CDR3 is CASNDRLYTEAFF. The CDR3 DNA sequence: TGTGCCAGCAATGACAGACTTTACACTGAAGCTTTCTTT.

The genes are TRBV7-8 and TRBJ2-4; 12 nucleotides match TRBD2. In germline, CDR1 is SGHVS, CDR2 FQNEAQ. This CDR3 contains 17 residues. V was clipped by 5 bases and J by 0 bases; unmatched bases: 5. The DNA of the CDR3 is TGTGCCAGCAGCACAAGACTAGCGGGAGCAGCCAAAAACATTCAGTACTTC. As protein: CASSTRLAGAAKNIQYF. Drawing the rest from reference TRBV7-8 and TRBJ2-4, the complete variable domain is GAGVSQSPRYKVAKRGQDVALRCDPISGHVSLFWYQQALGQGPEFLTYFQNEAQLDKSGLPSDRFFAERPEGSVSTLKIQRTQQEDSAVYLCASSTRLAGAAKNIQYFGAGTRLSVL.